The clone carrying this TCR beta chain was detected a few times. TCRdb used MiXCR to reprocess the RT-PCR reads, holding one entry per CDR3 protein. Of about 1,800 distinct CDR3 sequences in the sample, 14% are singletons; the top ten hold roughly an eighth. Trimming removed 4 bases from V and 5 bases from J, with 12 bases in between. The CDR3 has 14 residues. This entry belongs to a study of patients and donors after allogeneic stem cell transplantation. Sequencing input: blood, either unsorted or a sorted T cell fraction (not recorded which). The chain joins TRBV12-3 or TRBV12-4 to TRBJ2-1; tentative D call: TRBD2 (5 bases). The receptor was derived from a human donor who was either an allogeneic HSCT recipient or a stem cell or donor lymphocyte infusion donor (not recorded which). It is not recorded whose cells these are; they may come from a transplant donor. Written as DNA, the CDR3 is TGTGCCAGCAGTTCCTACGACGGGAACAATGAGCAGTTCTTC. Its protein is CASSSYDGNNEQFF.